A selection of T cell receptor beta chains follows, all from one sample in a study of response to subunit inactivated influenza vaccine. MiXCR, applied by TCRdb to the RT-PCR reads, yields one record per CDR3 protein. The sample has almost 250,000 distinct CDR3 sequences, less than 15% seen once; the top ten hold 7.8%. Sequences were derived from non-naive T cells sorted from PBMCs, sampled 14 to 15 days before vaccination. The receptor source for this set is a man in his forties or fifties who received an inactivated influenza vaccine. CDR3s include the opening cysteine and the closing phenylalanine or tryptophan. The order of the fields is D gene, J gene, clone size, CDR3 length, V gene, CDR3 DNA, CDR3 protein. A D gene is named only where the DNA matches it firmly. Only part of the rows carry a size: once, few, many, or a class if the clone is expanded.

d_call: NA; j_call: TRBJ2-4; clone_size: few; cdr3_length: 12; v_call: TRBV7-9; cdr3_nt: TGTGCCAGCAGCCCTGTACAGTCCATTCAGTACTTC; cdr3_aa: CASSPVQSIQYF
d_call: TRBD1; j_call: TRBJ2-7; clone_size: NA; cdr3_length: 11; v_call: TRBV29-1; cdr3_nt: TGCAGCGGGGGACAGACCTACGAGCAGTACTTC; cdr3_aa: CSGGQTYEQYF
d_call: NA; j_call: TRBJ2-5; clone_size: few; cdr3_length: 12; v_call: TRBV29-1; cdr3_nt: TGCAGCGTTGGTCGGCGGCAAGAGACCCAGTACTTC; cdr3_aa: CSVGRRQETQYF
d_call: NA; j_call: TRBJ1-3; clone_size: NA; cdr3_length: 11; v_call: TRBV11-3; cdr3_nt: TGTGCCAGCAGCGCCATGGCCACCATATATTTT; cdr3_aa: CASSAMATIYF
d_call: NA; j_call: TRBJ1-2; clone_size: few; cdr3_length: 15; v_call: TRBV20-1; cdr3_nt: TGCAGTGCTAGCACAACCGGGCAGGGGTCCTATGGCTACACCTTC; cdr3_aa: CSASTTGQGSYGYTF
d_call: NA; j_call: TRBJ2-4; clone_size: NA; cdr3_length: 14; v_call: TRBV12-3/TRBV12-4; cdr3_nt: TGTGCCAGCAGGTCTTCGGGGAGCAAAAACATTCAGTATTTC; cdr3_aa: CASRSSGSKNIQYF
d_call: TRBD2; j_call: TRBJ2-2; clone_size: few; cdr3_length: 16; v_call: TRBV11-2; cdr3_nt: TGTGCCAGCAGCCCGCTGTGGGGGGGAGGGGCCGGGGAGCTGTTTTTT; cdr3_aa: CASSPLWGGGAGELFF
d_call: NA; j_call: TRBJ1-1; clone_size: few; cdr3_length: 10; v_call: TRBV30; cdr3_nt: TGTGCCTGGAGTAGGACTGAAGCTTTCTTT; cdr3_aa: CAWSRTEAFF
d_call: NA; j_call: TRBJ1-2; clone_size: few; cdr3_length: 15; v_call: TRBV10-3; cdr3_nt: TGTGCCATCAGTGAGTCAAACAGGGTTAACTATGGCTACACCTTC; cdr3_aa: CAISESNRVNYGYTF
d_call: NA; j_call: TRBJ2-7; clone_size: medium-sized; cdr3_length: 12; v_call: TRBV6-1; cdr3_nt: TGTGCCAGCAGTGAATTTGGCTACGAGCAGTACTTC; cdr3_aa: CASSEFGYEQYF
d_call: TRBD1; j_call: TRBJ2-7; clone_size: many; cdr3_length: 17; v_call: TRBV28; cdr3_nt: TGTGCCAGCAGTACCCGGGACAGGGACTTCACACCGGGTGAGCAGTACTTC; cdr3_aa: CASSTRDRDFTPGEQYF
d_call: TRBD2; j_call: TRBJ2-3; clone_size: NA; cdr3_length: 16; v_call: TRBV5-1; cdr3_nt: TGCGCCAGCAGCTTGGCCACGGGGGGGACTTCAGATACGCAGTATTTT; cdr3_aa: CASSLATGGTSDTQYF
d_call: NA; j_call: TRBJ1-2; clone_size: NA; cdr3_length: 16; v_call: TRBV5-4; cdr3_nt: TGTGCCAGCAGCGAATTAGACACCCTCCTGCCCTATGGCTACACCTTC; cdr3_aa: CASSELDTLLPYGYTF
d_call: NA; j_call: TRBJ1-1; clone_size: NA; cdr3_length: 14; v_call: TRBV5-1; cdr3_nt: TGCGCCAGCAGCTTGGACCCATCAACAGGGAGGGCTTTCTTT; cdr3_aa: CASSLDPSTGRAFF
d_call: NA; j_call: TRBJ2-7; clone_size: many; cdr3_length: 14; v_call: TRBV5-1; cdr3_nt: TGCGCCAGCAGCTTGGAAGCGTACTCCTACGAGCAGTACTTC; cdr3_aa: CASSLEAYSYEQYF
d_call: NA; j_call: TRBJ2-7; clone_size: NA; cdr3_length: 16; v_call: TRBV5-6; cdr3_nt: TGTGCCAGCAGCTTGGGGCGTAAGCCGGAGATCGACGAGCAGTACTTC; cdr3_aa: CASSLGRKPEIDEQYF
d_call: NA; j_call: TRBJ2-1; clone_size: NA; cdr3_length: 15; v_call: TRBV7-2; cdr3_nt: TGTGCCAGCAGCTCTATAGGGGGGCCCTACAATGAGCAGTTCTTC; cdr3_aa: CASSSIGGPYNEQFF